Below are 19 T cell receptor beta chains sequenced from a single sample in a study of cytomegalovirus exposure and HLA in healthy donors. The repertoire was sequenced with immunoSEQ multiplex PCR; TCRdb's copy has only in-frame clones and lacks some. The table lists some 250,000 clones, roughly 87% of them singletons. Material: PBMCs. The receptors come from a woman under 40 in good health and CMV-seronegative.

This chain uses TRBV7-2 with TRBJ2-1; 14 positions agree with TRBD2. V lost 5 bases to trimming and J lost 9 bases; unmatched junction nucleotides: 6. From germline, CDR1 is SGHTA and CDR2 FQGNSA. The CDR3 totals 15 residues. Here the CDR3 reads CASSLTSGREGEQFF. In DNA form, the CDR3 reads TGTGCCAGCAGCCTGACTAGCGGGAGGGAGGGTGAGCAGTTCTTC.

The gene calls are TRBV7-8 and TRBJ1-2; 9 bases are shared with TRBD1. The CDR3 spans 13 residues. CDR1 and CDR2 from the germline V gene are SGHVS and FQNEAQ. V lost 1 base, J lost 6 bases, and 0 bases stayed unmatched. This chain's CDR3 is CASSLGTGDGYTF. The CDR3 DNA reads as TGTGCCAGCAGCTTAGGGACAGGGGATGGCTACACCTTC.

The chain has TRBV6-1 and TRBJ1-2; D is perhaps TRBD1 (5 bases). Trimming left V 4 bases short and J 3 bases short, with 12 bases between. From germline, CDR1 is MNHNS and CDR2 SASEGT. There are 14 residues in the CDR3. The CDR3 DNA reads as TGTGCCAGCAGTGCATGGGGCAGGGACTATGGCTACACCTTC. Translated, it gives CASSAWGRDYGYTF.

The chain has TRBV19 and TRBJ2-7; TRBD2 matches at 13 bases. Germline V gene lookup returns CDR1 LNHDA and CDR2 SQIVND (reference sequence). V shed 4 bases and J 7 bases; nucleotides not matched to a gene: 7. This CDR3 is built from 15 residues. CDR3 sequence: CASSTWTSGREEQYF. CDR3 in DNA: TGTGCCAGTAGTACCTGGACTAGCGGGAGAGAAGAGCAGTACTTC. Full variable domain (remainder filled in from reference TRBV19 and TRBJ2-7): DGGITQSPKYLFRKEGQNVTLSCEQNLNHDAMYWYRQDPGQGLRLIYYSQIVNDFQKGDIAEGYSVSREKKESFPLTVTSAQKNPTAFYLCASSTWTSGREEQYFGPGTRLTVT.

This chain links TRBV7-2 with TRBJ2-1; D gene ambiguous. Germline CDR1 SGHTA, CDR2 FQGNSA. The CDR3 length is 11 residues. Trimming left V 0 bases short and J 9 bases short, with 3 bases between. CDR3 nucleotide sequence: TGTGCCAGCAGCTTAGCCCCTGAGCAGTTCTTC. This codes for CASSLAPEQFF.

V gene TRBV28 combines with J gene TRBJ2-3, with D hard to call. V was clipped by 1 base and J by 4 bases, with 9 bases between them. Germline-derived CDR1 and CDR2 are MDHEN and SYDVKM. The length of the CDR3 is 14 residues. This CDR3 reads CASSLYGESDTQYF. The CDR3 DNA reads as TGTGCCAGCAGTTTATATGGGGAATCAGATACGCAGTATTTT.

The table lists this clone with a count of one. This sequence joins TRBV25-1 and TRBJ2-1, with D possibly being TRBD2 (6 bases). V was cut by 4 bases and J by 7 bases, with 11 bases left in between. Germline loops: CDR1 MGHDK, CDR2 SYGVNS. The CDR3 sequence is 13 residues long. CDR3 coding DNA: TGTGCCAGCAGTGTCACTAGCCCAAATGAGCAGTTCTTC. Translating gives CASSVTSPNEQFF.

The rearrangement uses TRBV25-1 and TRBJ2-2, with 7 bases fitting TRBD1. V gave up 2 bases and J gave up 5 bases; unmatched junction bases: 8. CDR1 MGHDK and CDR2 SYGVNS come from the germline V gene. This CDR3 comprises 16 residues. This CDR3 reads CASSEHRGRSTGELFF. The CDR3 nucleotides read TGTGCCAGCAGTGAACACAGGGGAAGAAGTACCGGGGAGCTGTTTTTT.

This chain joins TRBV28 and TRBJ2-2, with D uncertain. Trimming shortened V by 8 bases and J by 0 bases, and 7 bases separated the two germline ends. CDR1 and CDR2 from the germline V gene are MDHEN and SYDVKM. The CDR3 consists of 13 residues. Here the CDR3 reads CASGGANTGELFF. For the CDR3, the DNA is TGTGCCAGCGGTGGGGCGAACACCGGGGAGCTGTTTTTT.

CDR3 sequence reads: CASSRTGNTEAFF. DNA of the CDR3: TGTGCCAGCAGCCGGACAGGGAACACTGAAGCTTTCTTT. The chain recombines TRBV6-5 with TRBJ1-1; 7 bases agree with TRBD1. Unmatched junction bases numbered 2, after V lost 6 bases and J lost 1 base. The CDR3 loop spans 13 amino acids. Germline CDR1 and CDR2: MNHEY and SVGAGI.

The CDR3 DNA reads TGTGCCAGCAGCCCCCAAAATGGGCAGCCCCAGCATTTT. This sequence encodes CASSPQNGQPQHF. The chain is built from TRBV9 and TRBJ1-5; D unresolved. The germline V gene encodes CDR1 SGDLS and CDR2 YYNGEE. V was clipped by 4 bases and J by 7 bases, with 12 bases between them. The CDR3 runs 13 residues.

V usage is TRBV9 and J usage is TRBJ2-3, with 7 bases matching TRBD2. Trimming took 0 bases from V and 7 from J; bases not matched to a gene: 17. The CDR3 covers 18 residues. The germline gives CDR1 SGDLS, CDR2 YYNGEE. The CDR3 nucleotides read TGTGCCAGCAGCGTAGAAGCCCTGACTAGCACCCTCTCAAATACGCAGTATTTT. Translation: CASSVEALTSTLSNTQYF.

This rearrangement joins TRBV30 to TRBJ2-3; 8 positions agree with TRBD2. The CDR3 covers 14 residues. The J segment lost 1 base and the V segment lost 1 base, leaving 1 base of the junction unmatched. The germline CDR1 and CDR2 sequences are GTSNPN and SVGIG (reference sequence). The CDR3 here is CAWSALAGTDTQYF. CDR3 sequence (DNA): TGTGCCTGGAGTGCACTAGCGGGCACAGATACGCAGTATTTT.

V gene TRBV5-1 combines with J gene TRBJ1-2, with 7 bases aligning to TRBD1. Looked up from germline, CDR1 is SGHRS and CDR2 is YFSETQ. With V trimmed by 2 bases and J by 7 bases, 5 bases remained unmatched. There are 13 residues in the CDR3. The CDR3 coding sequence is TGCGCCAGCAGCTTAGCAGGGGGTTTTGGCTACACCTTC. This translates into CASSLAGGFGYTF.

V usage is TRBV5-1 and J usage is TRBJ2-7; D is unresolved. The CDR3 runs to 13 residues. The germline V gene encodes CDR1 SGHRS and CDR2 YFSETQ. V was clipped by 4 bases and J by 1 base, with 9 bases between them. This CDR3 is CASSADGSYEQYF. The CDR3 DNA follows: TGCGCCAGCAGCGCGGACGGATCCTACGAGCAGTACTTC.

This clone was seen a handful of times. This chain uses TRBV27 with TRBJ2-7; D unclear. The CDR3 totals 11 residues. V lost 6 bases and J lost 3, with 6 bases in between. Per the germline V gene, CDR1 is MNHEY and CDR2 is SMNVEV (reference sequence). DNA for the CDR3: TGTGCCAGCAGCCCACACTACGAGCAGTACTTC. Its translation: CASSPHYEQYF.

The chain links TRBV12-5 to TRBJ2-7; TRBD1 matches at 7 bases. The CDR3 runs 13 residues. The V gene's germline CDR1 is LGHNT and CDR2 FRNRAP. With V trimmed by 6 bases and J by 3 bases, 5 bases remained unmatched. The CDR3 reads CASGRDSLYEQYF. The CDR3 DNA is TGTGCTAGTGGCCGGGACAGTCTCTACGAGCAGTACTTC.

This clone was seen just once. DNA of the CDR3: TGTGCCACCAGTGAATACCGGGACTCCGCCACCGGGGAGCTGTTTTTT. Its protein is CATSEYRDSATGELFF. V is TRBV15 and J is TRBJ2-2; D perhaps matches TRBD2 (6 bases). Trimming cost V 6 bases and J 4 bases, with 18 bases left between them. CDR3 size: 16 residues. CDR1 is LNHNV and CDR2 is YYDKDF in the germline V gene (reference sequence).

V and J are TRBV4-1 and TRBJ1-5; no definite D call. Germline CDR1 reads MGHRA; CDR2 reads YSYEKL. This CDR3 comprises 17 residues. The V end lost 1 base, the J end lost 0 bases, and 13 bases lay between the germline ends. The chain's CDR3 is CASSQAWAQFSNQPQHF. Here the CDR3 DNA reads TGCGCCAGCAGCCAAGCCTGGGCACAGTTTAGCAATCAGCCCCAGCATTTT.